This section outlines one T cell receptor (beta chain) sequence together with its context. Its target is unknown. Method: immunoSEQ multiplex PCR; TCRdb's copy keeps in-frame clones and lacks some. The table lists 20,000 to 25,000 clones, around nine tenths of them singletons. Trimming removed 3 bases from V and 0 bases from J, with 6 bases in between. Germline-derived CDR1 and CDR2 are SEHNR and FQNEAQ (reference sequence). The CDR3 runs 14 residues. This entry is derived from a study of T cell repertoires and Cas9 in healthy adults. Turning to the study itself: Characterization of SpCas9-reactive CD4 and CD8 T cells covered multi-effector potency, cytotoxicity and lineage. General study points: In vitro, SpCas9-reactive Tregs were reported to curb effector T cell proliferation and function.

The chain couples TRBV7-9 to TRBJ1-3; D call uncertain. The origin of this receptor is a human donor in good health. Sequenced: CD4+ effector T cells (CD127+, CD25-, CD137-, CD154-) from PBMCs; culture status not recorded. The CDR3 DNA is TGTGCCAGCAGCTTTTCCCCCTCTGGAAACACCATATATTTT. This sequence encodes CASSFSPSGNTIYF.